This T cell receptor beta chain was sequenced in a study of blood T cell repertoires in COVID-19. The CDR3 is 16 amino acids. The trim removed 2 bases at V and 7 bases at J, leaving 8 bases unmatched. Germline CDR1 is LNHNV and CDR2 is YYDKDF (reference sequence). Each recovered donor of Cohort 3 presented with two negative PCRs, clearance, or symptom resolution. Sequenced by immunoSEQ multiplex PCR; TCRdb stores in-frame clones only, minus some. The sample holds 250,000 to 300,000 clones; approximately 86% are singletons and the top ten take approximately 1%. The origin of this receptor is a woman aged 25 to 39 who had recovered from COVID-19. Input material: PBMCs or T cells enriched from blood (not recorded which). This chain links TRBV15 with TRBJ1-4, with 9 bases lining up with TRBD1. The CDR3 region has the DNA TGTGCCACCAGCAGACGGGACAGGGCCTATGGTGAAAAACTGTTTTTT. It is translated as CATSRRDRAYGEKLFF.